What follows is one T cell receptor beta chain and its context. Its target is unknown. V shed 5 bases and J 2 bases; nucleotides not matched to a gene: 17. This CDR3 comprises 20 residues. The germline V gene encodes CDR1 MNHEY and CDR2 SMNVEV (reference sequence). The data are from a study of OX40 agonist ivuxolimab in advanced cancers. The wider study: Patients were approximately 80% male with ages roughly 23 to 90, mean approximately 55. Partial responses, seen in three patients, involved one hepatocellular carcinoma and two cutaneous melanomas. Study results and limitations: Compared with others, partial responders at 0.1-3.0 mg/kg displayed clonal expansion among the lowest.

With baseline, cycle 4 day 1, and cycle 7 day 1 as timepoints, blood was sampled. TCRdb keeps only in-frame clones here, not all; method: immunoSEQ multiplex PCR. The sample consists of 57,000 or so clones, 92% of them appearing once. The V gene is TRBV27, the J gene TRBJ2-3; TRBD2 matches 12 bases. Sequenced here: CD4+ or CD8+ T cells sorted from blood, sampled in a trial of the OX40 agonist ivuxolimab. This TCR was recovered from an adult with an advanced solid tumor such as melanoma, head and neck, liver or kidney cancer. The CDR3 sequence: CASSPPTRGLAGGVTDTQYF. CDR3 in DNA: TGTGCCAGCAGTCCCCCAACCCGAGGGCTAGCGGGAGGGGTCACAGATACGCAGTATTTT.